The 3 T cell receptor beta chains listed next were all sequenced from one sample in a study of T-cell reconstitution after alpha-beta-depleted transplantation in children. Unique molecular identifiers were built into the TCRbeta library. TCRdb redid the calling of the PCR reads with MiXCR, one entry per CDR3 protein. The table has some 76,000 distinct CDR3 sequences, 9.5% to 13% seen once. The source was PBMCs, collected before TCRalphabeta/CD19-depleted stem cell transplant. The receptor source for this set is a boy aged 5-17 years with acute myeloid leukemia, due to receive a stem cell transplant.

The chain uses TRBV7-9 and TRBJ1-2; 8 bases agree with TRBD1. V shed 8 bases and J 8 bases; nucleotides not matched to a gene: 7. The germline V gene encodes CDR1 SEHNR and CDR2 FQNEAQ (reference sequence). The length of the CDR3 is 12 residues. In nucleotides, the CDR3 is TGTGCCAGCGGCCGGACAGGGTCAGGCTACACCTTC. Translating gives CASGRTGSGYTF.

The chain employs TRBV7-9 and TRBJ2-1; D call uncertain. The CDR3 length is 14 residues. The germline V gene encodes CDR1 SEHNR and CDR2 FQNEAQ (reference sequence). Deletions cut 5 bases from V and 4 bases from J, with 12 bases between. The CDR3 DNA reads as TGTGCCAGCAGCCCTCGAGGAATTTACAATGAGCAGTTCTTC. Its protein is CASSPRGIYNEQFF.

This clonotype was recorded at least ten times. The chain carries TRBV12-3 or TRBV12-4 and TRBJ2-1, with TRBD2 matching 11 bases. This CDR3 has 15 amino acids. With 4 bases clipped from V and 7 bases from J, the junction kept 6 bases outside the gene matches. The CDR3 nucleotides read TGTGCCAGCAGTTCGAGGGCTAGCGGGAGGAATGAGCAGTTCTTC. It yields the protein CASSSRASGRNEQFF.